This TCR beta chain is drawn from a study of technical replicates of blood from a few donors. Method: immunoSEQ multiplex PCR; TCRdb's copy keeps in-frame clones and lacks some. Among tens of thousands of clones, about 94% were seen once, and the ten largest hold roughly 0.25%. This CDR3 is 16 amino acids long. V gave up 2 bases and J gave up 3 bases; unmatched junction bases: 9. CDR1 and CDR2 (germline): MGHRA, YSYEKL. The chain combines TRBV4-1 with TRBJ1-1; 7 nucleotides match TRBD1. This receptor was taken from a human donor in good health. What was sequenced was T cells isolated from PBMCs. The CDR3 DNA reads TGCGCCAGCAGCCAACTCAGACAGGGCGGTCACACTGAAGCTTTCTTT. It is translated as CASSQLRQGGHTEAFF.